This TCR beta chain was recorded in a study of CD8 T cells in ankylosing spondylitis. Regarding the study as a whole: It appeared that ankylosing spondylitis blood was characterized by a TCR beta motif of eight highly homologous variants. CD8+ cells made up the disease-linked clones, which were relatively rare in peripheral blood. Earlier reports found some motif variants in synovial fluid and blood in reactive arthritis.

The CDR3 loop spans 14 amino acids. V shed 3 bases and J shed 0 bases, with 9 bases lying between them. Germline V gene data show CDR1 as SGDLS and CDR2 as YYNGEE. This clonotype was seen more than once but under ten times. The target antigen is unknown. It was by quantitative 5'-RACE with molecular barcodes that TCR beta libraries were made. Using its own MiXCR run on the 5' RACE reads, TCRdb lists one record per CDR3 protein. The table has about 280,000 distinct CDR3 sequences, 20% seen once. V is TRBV9 and J is TRBJ1-1; weak D call: TRBD1 (6 bases). The sequence came from a male donor with ankylosing spondylitis or in good health (not recorded which). Sequenced material: blood, either unsorted or a sorted T cell fraction (not recorded which). The CDR3 loop reads CASSAGHLNTEAFF. Here the CDR3 DNA reads TGTGCCAGCAGCGCGGGACACCTGAACACTGAAGCTTTCTTT.